The sequence of this T cell receptor beta chain was determined in a study of cytomegalovirus exposure and HLA in healthy donors. Findings and caveats of the study: Segments of the TCR beta V type were, in most cases, productive about 87% or about 30% of the time in an earlier analysis. The investigators catalogued under 200 TCR beta chains as cytomegalovirus-associated.

Germline CDR1 is MDHEN and CDR2 is SYDVKM. The CDR3 runs to 13 residues. V lost 6 bases, J lost 8 bases, and 16 bases lay in between. The PCR used 60 Vbeta and 13 Jbeta primers. Clones were sequenced by immunoSEQ multiplex PCR, and TCRdb holds only the in-frame ones, with some missing. The data show under 150,000 clones, about 72% seen once. To note about this clone: Its antigen is unknown.

The chain combines TRBV28 with TRBJ1-1, with D perhaps TRBD1 (5 bases). Sequenced input: PBMCs. This TCR came from a man aged 35 to 55 in good health and CMV-seronegative. Here the CDR3 DNA reads TGTGCCAGCAGCGATTACGGGACTTCGGAAGCTTTCTTT. Translation: CASSDYGTSEAFF.